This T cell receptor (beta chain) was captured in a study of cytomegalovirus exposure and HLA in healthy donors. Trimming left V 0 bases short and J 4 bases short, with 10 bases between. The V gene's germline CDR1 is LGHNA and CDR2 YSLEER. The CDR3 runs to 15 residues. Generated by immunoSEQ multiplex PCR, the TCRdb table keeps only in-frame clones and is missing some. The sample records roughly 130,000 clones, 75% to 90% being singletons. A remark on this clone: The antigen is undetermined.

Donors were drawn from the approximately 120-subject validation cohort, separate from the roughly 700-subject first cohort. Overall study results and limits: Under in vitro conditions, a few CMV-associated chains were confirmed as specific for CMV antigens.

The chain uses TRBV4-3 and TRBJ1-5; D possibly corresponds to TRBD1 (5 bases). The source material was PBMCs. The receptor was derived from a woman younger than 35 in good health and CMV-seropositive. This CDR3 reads CASSQDWGLNQPQHF. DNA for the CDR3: TGCGCCAGCAGCCAAGATTGGGGACTTAATCAGCCCCAGCATTTT.